Presented here are 7 T cell receptor beta chains from one specimen sequenced in a study of monozygotic twins with inflammatory bowel disease. TCRdb processed the 5' RACE reads again and assigns one entry to each CDR3 protein, with no DNA. This repertoire includes under 200,000 distinct CDR3 sequences. The sequenced sample was blood. All receptors come from a human donor with ulcerative colitis or Crohn's disease, or a healthy co-twin of an affected twin (not recorded which).

V gene TRBV10-3 combines with J gene TRBJ1-5; the D call from TCRdb, TRBD1, cannot be confirmed without DNA. Germline V gives CDR1 ENHRY, CDR2 SYGVKD. This CDR3 has 16 residues. The CDR3 reads CAISESISGGNQPQHF.

This chain joins TRBV20-1 and TRBJ2-5. The CDR3 totals 11 residues. Germline assignment: CDR1 DFQATT and CDR2 SNEGSKA (reference sequence). The CDR3 reads CSGQFQETQYF.

The gene calls are TRBV5-1 and TRBJ1-1. Germline V gene sequence: CDR1 SGHRS, CDR2 YFSETQ. CDR3 length: 14 residues. CDR3 in amino acids: CASSPQNPNTEAFF.

CDR3 residues: CASSPGLAYYEQYF. The chain has TRBV4-3 and TRBJ2-7; the D gene TCRdb calls, TRBD2, cannot be checked with no DNA. The CDR3 extends over 14 amino acids. CDR1 is LGHNA, CDR2 YSLEER, per germline.

This sequence joins TRBV20-1 and TRBJ1-1. The CDR3 spans 14 residues. Germline V lookup: CDR1 DFQATT, CDR2 SNEGSKA (reference sequence). CDR3: CSARDGRARTEAFF.

The chain couples TRBV29-1 to TRBJ2-5; with no DNA, the TCRdb D assignment of TRBD1 cannot be verified. Per germline, CDR1 SQVTM and CDR2 ANQGSEA. The CDR3 contains 17 residues. Here the CDR3 reads CSVGGTGMASGNAAQYF.

The chain uses TRBV4-1 and TRBJ1-5. Germline loops: CDR1 MGHRA, CDR2 YSYEKL. CDR3 length: 15 residues. The CDR3 spells CASSQEGYSNQPQHF.